The clone carrying this TCR beta chain was counted a single time. This specimen comes from a study of cytomegalovirus exposure and HLA in healthy donors. PCR employed 60 Vbeta and 13 Jbeta primers. Generated by immunoSEQ multiplex PCR, the TCRdb table keeps only in-frame clones and is missing some. The sample has 85,000 to 120,000 clones; around 75% are singletons. J gave up 6 bases and V 1 base, and 18 bases lay outside the gene matches. Germline CDR1 reads SGHVS; CDR2 reads FQNEAQ. The CDR3 contains 19 residues. V and J are TRBV7-8 and TRBJ2-3; 8 nucleotides align to TRBD2. Sequenced sample: PBMCs. The receptor's source is a female donor in good health and CMV-seronegative. CDR3 DNA: TGTGCCAGCAGCTTAGTGAGGCGCAGCGGGAGAGGGGGTGCGGATACGCAGTATTTT. It yields the protein CASSLVRRSGRGGADTQYF.